Following are 31 T cell receptor beta chains from one sample sequenced in a study of T-cell memory formation after mild COVID-19 (TCRdb year 2021). The library was generated by 5' RACE. This sample was sequenced with an Illumina NovaSeq 6000. Using fastp trimming at Q25 and MiXCR clonotype assembly, TCRdb reanalyzed the public sequencing data and kept in-frame beta chains. Entries that share a CDR3 protein sequence are merged under the most common genes and DNA. In all, the sample holds about 300,000 distinct CDR3 sequences, and less than 20% of those were seen once. The ten largest account for more than 20% of the sample. Sequencing was done on a sample of PBMCs or a T cell subset sorted from them (not recorded which). Every receptor here comes from a man aged 18-30 years who had mild COVID-19 (a few samples of this study predate the infection). The sample titles of this study are shuffled in the database, so cell type and time point are left out; the donor was told from shared clones.

CDR3 bases: TGCGCCAGCAGCTTGGACGGGGACAGGGGCATTCAGTACTTC. Protein product: CASSLDGDRGIQYF. This chain links TRBV5-1 with TRBJ2-4, with 10 bases lining up with TRBD1. J lost 9 bases, V lost 0 bases, and 3 bases had no gene match. This CDR3 comprises 14 residues. CDR1 and CDR2 from the germline V gene are SGHRS and YFSETQ.

This rearrangement joins TRBV20-1 to TRBJ2-1; 13 bases line up with TRBD2. CDR3 length: 16 amino acids. J lost 0 bases, V lost 6 bases, and 5 bases had no gene match. The V gene's germline CDR1 is DFQATT and CDR2 SNEGSKA (reference sequence). The DNA for the CDR3 is TGCAGTGCACCTACTAGCGGGGGGGCCTCCTACAATGAGCAGTTCTTC. This gives the protein CSAPTSGGASYNEQFF.

This clonotype was found a few times. The rearrangement joins TRBV7-2 to TRBJ1-4; 8 bases align to TRBD1. The germline gives CDR1 SGHTA, CDR2 FQGNSA. This CDR3 has 15 residues. The ends lost 5 bases at V and 0 bases at J; junction bases unmatched: 2. As DNA, the CDR3 is TGTGCCAGCAGCGCACAGGGGGCAACTAATGAAAAACTGTTTTTT. Translation: CASSAQGATNEKLFF.

This clonotype was recorded a few times. The V and J genes are TRBV5-1 and TRBJ1-4; no clear D gene. Trimming removed 0 bases at V and 7 bases at J, with 10 bases between. This CDR3 is 14 amino acids long. Per the germline V gene, CDR1 is SGHRS and CDR2 is YFSETQ. The CDR3 spells CASSLGYTGEKLFF. The DNA of the CDR3 is TGCGCCAGCAGCTTGGGATACACGGGTGAAAAACTGTTTTTT.

This clonotype was picked up a small number of times. The rearrangement joins TRBV2 to TRBJ2-3, with a weak D call TRBD2 (6 bases). This CDR3 comprises 14 residues. V shed 7 bases and J shed 0 bases, with 11 bases lying between them. Germline assignment: CDR1 SNHLY and CDR2 FYNNEI. CDR3 nucleotide sequence: TGTGCCAGCATGGGCGGGGTCAGCACAGATACGCAGTATTTT. Amino acids: CASMGGVSTDTQYF.

V is TRBV5-6 and J is TRBJ2-7; no firm D call. The germline CDR1 and CDR2 sequences are SGHDT and YYEEEE. The CDR3 runs 16 residues. Trimming removed 2 bases from V and 1 base from J, with 16 bases in between. The CDR3 coding sequence is TGTGCCAGCAGCTTACGACATTGGACCTCGTCCTACGAGCAGTACTTC. Translation: CASSLRHWTSSYEQYF.

This clonotype came up a few times. V gene TRBV5-1 combines with J gene TRBJ1-1; TRBD1 is a possible D gene (6 bases). CDR1 is SGHRS, CDR2 YFSETQ, per germline. The V end was cut by 4 bases, the J end by 1 base, with 17 bases between. The CDR3 has 16 amino acids. Here the CDR3 DNA reads TGCGCCAGCAGCCAACTTCCAGGGGCTTCGAACACTGAAGCTTTCTTT. It encodes CASSQLPGASNTEAFF.

The rearrangement uses TRBV5-1 and TRBJ1-6, with D possibly being TRBD1 (5 bases). Trimming removed 1 base from V and 13 bases from J, with 12 bases in between. Germline V gives CDR1 SGHRS, CDR2 YFSETQ. The CDR3 totals 13 residues. CDR3 sequence: CASSLTGVEPLHF. The CDR3 bases are TGCGCCAGCAGCTTGACAGGTGTCGAGCCCCTCCACTTT.

In its sample, this clonotype was seen a few times. V usage is TRBV5-1 and J usage is TRBJ2-2, with a weak D call TRBD2 (6 bases). The V gene's germline CDR1 is SGHRS and CDR2 YFSETQ. The CDR3 has 15 amino acids. With 4 bases removed from V and 4 bases from J, the gap between germline ends came to 14 bases. CDR3 DNA: TGCGCCAGCAGCATCCGTGCGGGGAGCACCGGGGAGCTGTTTTTT. Translation gives CASSIRAGSTGELFF.

The J gene is TRBJ1-2, the V gene TRBV7-9; the match to TRBD1 covers 7 bases. The CDR3 runs 17 residues. Germline loops: CDR1 SEHNR, CDR2 FQNEAQ (reference sequence). Trimming at V came to 6 bases and at J to 0 bases, leaving 13 bases not matched to a gene. The CDR3, as DNA: TGTGCCAGCAGTAAACCGGGACAGCCATTCTCTAACTATGGCTACACCTTC. It is translated as CASSKPGQPFSNYGYTF.

This clonotype has only a few counts. The chain combines TRBV28 with TRBJ2-3; 9 bases map to TRBD2. V lost 6 bases, J lost 4 bases, and 11 bases stayed unmatched. The V gene's germline CDR1 is MDHEN and CDR2 SYDVKM. This CDR3 has 16 residues. CDR3 region: CASSLTSAGGADTQYF. CDR3 nucleotides: TGTGCCAGCAGCCTCACTTCAGCGGGAGGCGCAGATACGCAGTATTTT.

This clonotype has only a few counts. V is TRBV20-1 and J is TRBJ2-2; tentatively, D is TRBD2 (6 bases). The V and J ends lost 6 bases and 6 bases respectively, with 23 bases between them. The CDR3 length is 16 residues. Germline assignment: CDR1 DFQATT and CDR2 SNEGSKA (reference sequence). The CDR3 bases are TGCAGTGCCCCTTCTAAACCCGGGACTGTGGCCGGGGAGCTGTTTTTT. Residues: CSAPSKPGTVAGELFF.

V and J are TRBV24-1 and TRBJ2-7; D is perhaps TRBD1 (7 bases). The CDR3 is 13 amino acids. Looked up from germline, CDR1 is KGHDR and CDR2 is SFDVKD. Trimming left V 8 bases short and J 4 bases short, with 14 bases between. The CDR3 sequence: CATKGGRGYEQYV. The CDR3 DNA reads TGTGCCACCAAGGGAGGCAGGGGGTACGAGCAGTACGTC.

This chain uses TRBV11-2 with TRBJ1-6, with D perhaps TRBD1 (5 bases). Germline values: CDR1 SGHAT, CDR2 FQNNGV. V was pared by 0 bases and J by 9 bases, with 12 bases between. This CDR3 has 15 residues. As DNA, the CDR3 is TGTGCCAGCAGCTTAGATCGAACTGGGGGTTCACCCCTCCACTTT. Residues: CASSLDRTGGSPLHF.

This clonotype was recorded a few times. The chain recombines TRBV7-9 with TRBJ2-7; unclear D gene. CDR3 size: 12 residues. CDR1 SEHNR and CDR2 FQNEAQ come from the germline V gene (reference sequence). V was cut by 0 bases and J by 5 bases, with 5 bases left in between. In nucleotides, the CDR3 is TGTGCCAGCAGCTTAGCTGTCCACGAGCAGTACTTC. Its translation is CASSLAVHEQYF.

Of note for this clonotype: One end of the junction varies from germline; a read error may be responsible. V usage is TRBV6-2 or TRBV6-3 and J usage is TRBJ2-6; no clear D gene. Germline V gives CDR1 MNHEY, CDR2 SVGEGT. This CDR3 region has 13 residues. CDR3: CAGSFPGANVLTF. The DNA for the CDR3 is TGTGCCGGCAGTTTTCCTGGGGCCAACGTCCTGACTTTC.

This clonotype has a handful of counts. V gene TRBV7-2 combines with J gene TRBJ2-7; D gene ambiguous. Per germline, CDR1 SGHTA and CDR2 FQGNSA. There are 13 residues in the CDR3. Trimming shortened V by 5 bases and J by 2 bases, and 10 bases separated the two germline ends. The CDR3 loop reads CASSPRLTYEQYV. The DNA of the CDR3 is TGTGCCAGCAGCCCCAGACTGACCTACGAGCAGTACGTC.

This clonotype was detected a few times. The V gene is TRBV6-5, the J gene TRBJ1-4; no firm D call. The germline V and J ends were trimmed by 1 base and 6 bases, with 6 bases remaining between them. Germline V CDR1 and CDR2: MNHEY, SVGAGI. This CDR3 contains 13 residues. CDR3 region: CASSYLADEKLFF. CDR3 nucleotide sequence: TGTGCCAGCAGTTACTTGGCAGATGAAAAACTGTTTTTT.

This clonotype was seen more than once but under ten times. The V and J genes are TRBV20-1 and TRBJ1-1; D is possibly TRBD1 (6 bases). Germline V gene sequence: CDR1 DFQATT, CDR2 SNEGSKA (reference sequence). This CDR3 is built from 14 residues. V lost 2 bases, J lost 10 bases, and 20 bases lay in between. The CDR3 spells CSARSGGTGTIAFF. The DNA of the CDR3 is TGCAGTGCTAGATCGGGCGGCACAGGGACGATAGCTTTCTTT.

This clonotype came up a few times. J is TRBJ2-1 and V is TRBV6-5; maybe TRBD2 (5 bases). CDR3 length: 11 residues. The germline gives CDR1 MNHEY, CDR2 SVGAGI. The V end was cut by 8 bases, the J end by 7 bases, with 9 bases between. CDR3 amino acids: CASQIANEQFF. The CDR3 DNA reads as TGTGCCAGCCAAATAGCGAATGAGCAGTTCTTC.

This sequence joins TRBV7-2 and TRBJ2-5, with 12 bases aligning to TRBD1. This CDR3 has 18 residues. After removal of 3 bases from V and 4 bases from J, the junction contained 12 bases not matched to a gene. The germline V gene has CDR1 SGHTA and CDR2 FQGNSA. As DNA, the CDR3 is TGTGCCAGCAGCTTTGGTCGGGACAGGGGGCGGACCGGAGAGACCCAGTACTTC. Protein sequence: CASSFGRDRGRTGETQYF.

This clonotype was seen a few times. The chain links TRBV6-1 to TRBJ1-6; the D gene is possibly TRBD1 (5 bases). The length of the CDR3 is 12 residues. V dropped 9 bases and J dropped 9 bases, with 12 bases sitting between them. Germline V CDR1 and CDR2: MNHNS, SASEGT. The CDR3 region has the DNA TGTGCCAGTGAGGAAGACAGTTCACCCCTCCACTTT. Translated: CASEEDSSPLHF.

This clonotype was observed many times. The genes are TRBV4-1 and TRBJ2-4; 10 bases are a match to TRBD1. Trimming took 3 bases from V and 4 from J; bases not matched to a gene: 6. The CDR3 is made up of 16 amino acids. Germline V gene sequence: CDR1 MGHRA, CDR2 YSYEKL. The CDR3 DNA is TGCGCCAGCAGCCACGACAGGGGGCGTCTGAAAAACATTCAGTACTTC. Its protein product is CASSHDRGRLKNIQYF.

This clonotype was found a few times. The chain links TRBV5-5 to TRBJ2-3; possibly TRBD1 for D (7 bases). CDR1 and CDR2 from the germline V gene are SGHKS and YYEKEE (reference sequence). This CDR3 contains 17 residues. Trimming removed 6 bases at V and 1 base at J, with 21 bases between. The CDR3 region is CASNSPGGQGGTDTQYF. CDR3 DNA: TGTGCCAGCAACAGTCCCGGAGGGCAGGGGGGCACAGATACGCAGTATTTT. Drawing the rest from reference TRBV5-5 and TRBJ2-3, the complete variable domain is DAGVTQSPTHLIKTRGQQVTLRCSPISGHKSVSWYQQVLGQGPQFIFQYYEKEERGRGNFPDRFSARQFPNYSSELNVNALLLGDSALYLCASNSPGGQGGTDTQYFGPGTRLTVL.

The chain recombines TRBV5-6 with TRBJ2-7, with D tentatively TRBD1 or TRBD2 (5 bases each). V lost 1 base and J 6 bases, leaving 14 bases between the germline ends. The length of the CDR3 is 14 residues. CDR1 SGHDT and CDR2 YYEEEE come from the germline V gene. CDR3 nucleotides: TGTGCCAGCAGCTTGCGGTGGGGGTACTCCGAGCAGTACTTC. Its translation: CASSLRWGYSEQYF.

In this sample, this clonotype turned up a few times. J is TRBJ2-2 and V is TRBV6-5, with a possible D match to TRBD2 (6 bases). Germline values: CDR1 MNHEY, CDR2 SVGAGI. The V end was cut by 2 bases, the J end by 4 bases, with 20 bases between. This CDR3 region has 18 residues. CDR3 nucleotides: TGTGCCAGCAGTTACACAAAACCCGGGGGAATTGGCACCGGGGAGCTGTTTTTT. Translating gives CASSYTKPGGIGTGELFF.

The chain carries TRBV7-2 and TRBJ2-5, with TRBD2 as a possible D gene (7 bases). V was pared by 3 bases and J by 0 bases, with 20 bases between. Germline assignment: CDR1 SGHTA and CDR2 FQGNSA. The CDR3 spans 18 residues. CDR3 residues: CASSFPRGAGKNQETQYF. The CDR3 DNA reads as TGTGCCAGCAGCTTCCCCCGGGGGGCAGGGAAAAACCAAGAGACCCAGTACTTC.

The rearrangement joins TRBV20-1 to TRBJ2-3, with D perhaps being TRBD1 or TRBD2 (6 bases each). The CDR3 loop spans 16 amino acids. Germline V gives CDR1 DFQATT, CDR2 SNEGSKA (reference sequence). Deletions cut 6 bases from V and 0 bases from J, with 19 bases between. The CDR3: CSAPRGAATSTDTQYF. For the CDR3, the DNA is TGCAGTGCCCCGAGGGGGGCAGCGACGAGCACAGATACGCAGTATTTT.

This chain links TRBV6-5 with TRBJ2-2; 9 nucleotides line up with TRBD1. V shed 6 bases and J 6 bases; nucleotides not matched to a gene: 2. The CDR3 length is 13 residues. Per the germline V gene, CDR1 is MNHEY and CDR2 is SVGAGI. The CDR3 reads CASRTGGSGELFF. The CDR3 bases are TGTGCCAGCAGGACAGGGGGATCCGGGGAGCTGTTTTTT.

The chain recombines TRBV24-1 with TRBJ1-6; 8 nucleotides match TRBD1. V lost 9 bases and J lost 7; bases outside the gene matches: 4. The CDR3 covers 13 residues. CDR1 and CDR2 (germline): KGHDR, SFDVKD. The CDR3 reads CATQGANNSPLHF. CDR3 nucleotide sequence: TGTGCCACCCAGGGGGCTAACAATTCACCCCTCCACTTT.

This clonotype was observed a few times. The chain carries TRBV5-5 and TRBJ2-7; D is possibly TRBD2 (6 bases). The CDR3 has 14 amino acids. Trimming left V 1 base short and J 4 bases short, with 12 bases between. Germline V gives CDR1 SGHKS, CDR2 YYEKEE (reference sequence). CDR3 loop: CASSLTPAGYEQYF. The CDR3 DNA follows: TGTGCCAGCAGCTTGACGCCTGCGGGGTACGAGCAGTACTTC.